This T cell receptor (beta chain) was captured by sequencing in a study of cytomegalovirus exposure and HLA in healthy donors. Overall study findings and caveats: The study labeled fewer than 200 TCR beta chains cytomegalovirus-associated. When a later analysis was performed, an Asian-associated ancestry cluster reportedly had fewer N-insertions than the approximately 700-donor mean. Likely technical artifact: a cluster of highly shared sequence variants.

This CDR3 contains 14 residues. Trimming at V came to 2 bases and at J to 5 bases, leaving 4 bases not matched to a gene. Per germline, CDR1 LNHDA and CDR2 SQIVND (reference sequence). About this clone itself: Its specificity is unknown.

The PCR used 60 Vbeta and 13 Jbeta primers. This table comes from immunoSEQ multiplex PCR, and its TCRdb copy is limited to in-frame clones, with some not included. There are around 68,000 clones in the sample; just under 70% occur only once, and roughly 9.8% lies in the top ten. Sequenced sample: PBMCs. V and J are TRBV19 and TRBJ1-1; 8 bases align to TRBD1. The origin of this receptor is a woman in her twenties or thirties in good health and CMV-seronegative. CDR3 in DNA: TGTGCCAGTAGTATATCCAGGGGGCAAACTGAAGCTTTCTTT. Its translation is CASSISRGQTEAFF. The variable domain in full, completed from reference TRBV19 and TRBJ1-1, reads DGGITQSPKYLFRKEGQNVTLSCEQNLNHDAMYWYRQDPGQGLRLIYYSQIVNDFQKGDIAEGYSVSREKKESFPLTVTSAQKNPTAFYLCASSISRGQTEAFFGQGTRLTVV.